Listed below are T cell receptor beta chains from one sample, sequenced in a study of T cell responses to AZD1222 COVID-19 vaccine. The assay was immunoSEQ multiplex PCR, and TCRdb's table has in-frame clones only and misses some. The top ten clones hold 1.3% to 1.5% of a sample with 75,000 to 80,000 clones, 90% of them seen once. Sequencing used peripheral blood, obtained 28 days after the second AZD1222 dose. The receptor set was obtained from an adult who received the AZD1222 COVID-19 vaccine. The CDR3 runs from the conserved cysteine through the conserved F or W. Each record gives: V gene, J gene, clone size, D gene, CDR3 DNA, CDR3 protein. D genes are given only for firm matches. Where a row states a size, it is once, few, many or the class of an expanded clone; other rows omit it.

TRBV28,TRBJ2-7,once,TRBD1,TGTGCCAGCACGACAGGGGGCCTCTACGAGCAGTACTTC,CASTTGGLYEQYF
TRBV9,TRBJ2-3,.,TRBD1,TGTGCCAGCAGCGTAGTGGGACAGGGGGCGTCAGATACGCAGTATTTT,CASSVVGQGASDTQYF
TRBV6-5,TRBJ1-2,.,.,TGTGCCAGCAGTCTACAGGTACATGGCTACACCTTC,CASSLQVHGYTF
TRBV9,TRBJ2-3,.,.,TGTGCCAGCACCCAAGACAGGTTCAGCACAGATACGCAGTATTTT,CASTQDRFSTDTQYF
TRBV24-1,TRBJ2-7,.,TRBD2,TGTGCCACCAGTGATTCCCGACTAGCGGGGGAACGCGAGCAGTACTTC,CATSDSRLAGEREQYF
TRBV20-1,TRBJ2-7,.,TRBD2,TGCAGTGCTAGTACGGCTAGCGGCTCCTACGAGCAGTACTTC,CSASTASGSYEQYF
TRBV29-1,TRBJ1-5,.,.,TGCAGCGCTGTGGGCGAGAATCAGCCCCAGCATTTT,CSAVGENQPQHF
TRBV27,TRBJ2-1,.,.,TGTGCCAGCAGCTTAGGGGGAAGCAATGAGCAGTTCTTC,CASSLGGSNEQFF
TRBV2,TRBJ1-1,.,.,TGTGCCAGCGTGCGATTGAACACTGAAGCTTTCTTT,CASVRLNTEAFF
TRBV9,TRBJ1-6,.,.,TGTGCCAGCAGCGGAGGATCCGAGGGACAAAATTCACCCCTCCACTTT,CASSGGSEGQNSPLHF
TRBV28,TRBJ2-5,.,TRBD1,TGTGCCAGCAGTTTACGTGGACAGGGGGCACGGGAGACCCAGTACTTC,CASSLRGQGARETQYF
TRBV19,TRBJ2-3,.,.,TGTGCCAGTAGAGACGTAGGGGTGAGCACAGATACGCAGTATTTT,CASRDVGVSTDTQYF
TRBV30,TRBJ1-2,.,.,TGTGCCTGGAAGAGGGAGGGACGGCGCTATGGCTACACCTTC,CAWKREGRRYGYTF
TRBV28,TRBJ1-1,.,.,TGTGCCAGCAGTCCAGAGGACGGGAACACTGAAGCTTTCTTT,CASSPEDGNTEAFF
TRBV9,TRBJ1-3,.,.,TGTGCCAGCAGCGTAGGGACGAGCTCTGGAAACACCATATATTTT,CASSVGTSSGNTIYF
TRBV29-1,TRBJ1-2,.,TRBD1,TGCAGCGTCCCAAGCGGGACAGGGGGTACTAACTATGGCTACACCTTC,CSVPSGTGGTNYGYTF
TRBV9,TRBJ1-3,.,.,TGTGCCAGCAGCGTAGCCCCGGGCTCTGGAAACACCATATATTTT,CASSVAPGSGNTIYF
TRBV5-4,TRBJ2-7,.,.,TGTGCCAGCAGCTTGGAGGTAAACCGGGACACCTACTACGAGCAGTACTTC,CASSLEVNRDTYYEQYF
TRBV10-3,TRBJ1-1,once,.,TGTGCCATCAGTGATGGGCAGGGGAGGACTGAAGCTTTCTTT,CAISDGQGRTEAFF
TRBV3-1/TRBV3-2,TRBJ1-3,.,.,TGTGCCAGCAGCCAAATTCTCACGCAGGCCAGTGGGCACACCATATATTTT,CASSQILTQASGHTIYF
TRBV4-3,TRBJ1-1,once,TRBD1,TGCGCCAGCAGCCAAGATGGGCAGGGGGCCTGGAGGACTGAAGCTTTCTTT,CASSQDGQGAWRTEAFF
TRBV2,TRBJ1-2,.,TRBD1,TGTGCCAGCCCGCCAGGGGGGCCGCTAGGCTACACCTTC,CASPPGGPLGYTF
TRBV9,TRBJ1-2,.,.,TGTGCCAGCAGCGTATCTCACAGGGAGCACTATGGCTACACCTTC,CASSVSHREHYGYTF
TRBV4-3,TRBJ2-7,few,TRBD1,TGCGCCAGCAGCCAAGCTCTGGACAGGGCATACGAGCAGTACTTC,CASSQALDRAYEQYF
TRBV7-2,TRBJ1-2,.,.,TGTGCCAGCAGCTTAAACTCGGGGCACCTCTATGGCTACACCTTC,CASSLNSGHLYGYTF
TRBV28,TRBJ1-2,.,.,TGTGCCAGCAGCGTATTAGGAGGAACGTATGGCTACACCTTC,CASSVLGGTYGYTF
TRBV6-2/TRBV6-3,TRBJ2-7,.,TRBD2,TGTGCCAGCAGTTCGGGACTAGCTGGCGCCTACGAGCAGTACTTC,CASSSGLAGAYEQYF
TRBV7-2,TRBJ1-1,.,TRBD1,TGTGCCAGCAGCATCCCCCCTGGACAGGGAACTGAAGCTTTCTTT,CASSIPPGQGTEAFF
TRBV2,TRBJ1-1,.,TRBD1,TGTGCCAGCAGGCGGACAGGGAGGGAGACTGAAGCTTTCTTT,CASRRTGRETEAFF
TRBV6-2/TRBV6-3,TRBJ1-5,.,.,TGTGCCAGCAGTTTCTGGAGCAATCAGCCCCAGCATTTT,CASSFWSNQPQHF
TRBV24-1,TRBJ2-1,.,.,TGTGCCACCAGTGATTCTGGGGCCGGGTCCTACAATGAGCAGTTCTTC,CATSDSGAGSYNEQFF
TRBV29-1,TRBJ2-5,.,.,TGCAGCGTTGAACCGAAGGGGGTGGCAATGGGTCAAGAGACCCAGTACTTC,CSVEPKGVAMGQETQYF
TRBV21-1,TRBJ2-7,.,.,TGTGCCAGCAGACCCGGTTGGGCCCAGCCGAGCTCCTACGAGCAGTACTTC,CASRPGWAQPSSYEQYF
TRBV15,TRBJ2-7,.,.,TGCGCCACCAGCAGGCAGGGGTACGAGCAGTACTTC,CATSRQGYEQYF
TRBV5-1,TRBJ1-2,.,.,TGCGCCAGCAGCTTGGCCGAGACCTGGGGCTACACCTTC,CASSLAETWGYTF
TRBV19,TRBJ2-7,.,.,TGTGCCAGTAGTATGCGGGGAGGCTACGAGCAGTACTTC,CASSMRGGYEQYF
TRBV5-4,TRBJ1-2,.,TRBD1,TGTGCCAGCAGCCGCGGGACAGGGGGTAACTATGGCTACACCTTC,CASSRGTGGNYGYTF
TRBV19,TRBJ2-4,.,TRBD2,TGTGCCAGTAGTGCAGGACTAGCGGGGGGGCCGATGGCCAAAAACATTCAGTACTTC,CASSAGLAGGPMAKNIQYF
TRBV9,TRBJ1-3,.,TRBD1,TGTGCCAGCAGCGCTAGACAGGGTTCCGGAAACACCATATATTTT,CASSARQGSGNTIYF
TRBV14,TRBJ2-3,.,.,TGTGCCAGCAGCCAAGATCGGTATACGCAGTATTTT,CASSQDRYTQYF
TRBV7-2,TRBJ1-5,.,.,TGTGCCAGCAGCTCCCGCCTTAATCAGCCCCAGCATTTT,CASSSRLNQPQHF
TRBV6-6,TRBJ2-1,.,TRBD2,TGTGCCAGCACCGACGTGGGGGGGGGCTACAATGAGCAGTTCTTC,CASTDVGGGYNEQFF
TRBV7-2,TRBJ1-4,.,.,TGTGCCAGCAGCCCCGAGAGGGGTTCTAATGAAAAACTGTTTTTT,CASSPERGSNEKLFF
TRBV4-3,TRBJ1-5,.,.,TGCGCCAGCAGCCAAGTGGTGGACCCCCGGCAGCCCCAGCATTTT,CASSQVVDPRQPQHF
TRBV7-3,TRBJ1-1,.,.,TGTGCCAGCAGCGTGTCCGGACAGAACACTGAAGCTTTCTTT,CASSVSGQNTEAFF
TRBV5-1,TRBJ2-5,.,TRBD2,TGCGCCAGCAGCTTGGTGGGTAGCGGGGGGGATTGGTACCAAGAGACCCAGTACTTC,CASSLVGSGGDWYQETQYF
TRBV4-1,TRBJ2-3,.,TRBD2,TGCGCCAGCAGCCAAGATAGAGGACTAGCCGCAAATACGCAGTATTTT,CASSQDRGLAANTQYF
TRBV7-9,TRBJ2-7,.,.,TGTGCCAGCAGCTTAGGTGCCCGTACCTACGAGCAGTACTTC,CASSLGARTYEQYF
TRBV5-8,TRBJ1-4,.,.,TGTGCCAGCAGCTTGGTATCAATGGGTGAAAAACTGTTTTTT,CASSLVSMGEKLFF
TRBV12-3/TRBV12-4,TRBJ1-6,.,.,TGTGCCAGCAGTTATCCAAATTCACCCCTCCACTTT,CASSYPNSPLHF